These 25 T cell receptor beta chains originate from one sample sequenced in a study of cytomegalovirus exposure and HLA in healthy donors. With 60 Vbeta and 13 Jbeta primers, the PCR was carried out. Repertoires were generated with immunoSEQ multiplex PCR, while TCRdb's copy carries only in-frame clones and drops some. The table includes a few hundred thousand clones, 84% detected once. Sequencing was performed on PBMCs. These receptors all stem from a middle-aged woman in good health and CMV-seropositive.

The CDR3 DNA reads as TGTGCCTGGAGTGTACGATCCCCAGGGATCGAGACCCAGTACTTC. Translated, it gives CAWSVRSPGIETQYF. The rearrangement links TRBV30 to TRBJ2-5, with a weak D call TRBD1 (5 bases). V lost 0 bases to trimming and J lost 5 bases, with 16 bases between them. Germline CDR1 and CDR2: GTSNPN and SVGIG (reference sequence). This CDR3 spans 15 amino acids. The full variable domain, completed using reference TRBV30 and TRBJ2-5, is SQTIHQWPATLVQPVGSPLSLECTVEGTSNPNLYWYRQAAGRGLQLLFYSVGIGQISSEVPQNLSASRPQDRQFILSSKKLLLSDSGFYLCAWSVRSPGIETQYFGPGTRLLVL.

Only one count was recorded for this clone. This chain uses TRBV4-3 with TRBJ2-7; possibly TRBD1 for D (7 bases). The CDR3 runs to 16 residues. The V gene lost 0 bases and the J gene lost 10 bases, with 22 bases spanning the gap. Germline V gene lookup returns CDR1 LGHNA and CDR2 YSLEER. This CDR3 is CASSQDNEGAASDQYF. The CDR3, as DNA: TGCGCCAGCAGCCAAGATAATGAGGGGGCGGCTAGCGATCAGTACTTC.

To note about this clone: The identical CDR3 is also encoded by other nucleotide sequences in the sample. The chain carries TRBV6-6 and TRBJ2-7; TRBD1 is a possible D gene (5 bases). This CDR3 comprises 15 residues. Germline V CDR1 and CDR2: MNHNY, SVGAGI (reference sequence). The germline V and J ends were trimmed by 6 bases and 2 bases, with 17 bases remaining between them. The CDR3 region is CASSLLGRTTYEQYF. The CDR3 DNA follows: TGTGCCAGCAGCCTGCTGGGGCGGACCACCTACGAGCAGTACTTC.

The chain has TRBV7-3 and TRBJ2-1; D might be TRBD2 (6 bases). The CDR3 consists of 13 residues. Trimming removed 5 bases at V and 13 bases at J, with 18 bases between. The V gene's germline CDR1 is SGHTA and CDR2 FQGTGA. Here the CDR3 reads CASSANGGLGQFF. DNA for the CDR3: TGTGCCAGCAGCGCTAACGGGGGTCTTGGCCAGTTCTTC. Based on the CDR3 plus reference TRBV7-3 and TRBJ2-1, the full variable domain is GAGVSQTPSNKVTEKGKYVELRCDPISGHTALYWYRQSLGQGPEFLIYFQGTGAADDSGLPNDRFFAVRPEGSVSTLKIQRTERGDSAVYLCASSANGGLGQFFGPGTRLTVL.

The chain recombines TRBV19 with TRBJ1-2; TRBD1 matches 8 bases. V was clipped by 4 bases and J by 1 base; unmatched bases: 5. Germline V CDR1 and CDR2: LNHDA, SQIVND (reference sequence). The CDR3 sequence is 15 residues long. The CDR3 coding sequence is TGTGCCAGTAGTAAGGACAGGGCAGGTAACTATGGCTACACCTTC. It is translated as CASSKDRAGNYGYTF. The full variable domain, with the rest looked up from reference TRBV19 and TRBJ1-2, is DGGITQSPKYLFRKEGQNVTLSCEQNLNHDAMYWYRQDPGQGLRLIYYSQIVNDFQKGDIAEGYSVSREKKESFPLTVTSAQKNPTAFYLCASSKDRAGNYGYTFGSGTRLTVV.

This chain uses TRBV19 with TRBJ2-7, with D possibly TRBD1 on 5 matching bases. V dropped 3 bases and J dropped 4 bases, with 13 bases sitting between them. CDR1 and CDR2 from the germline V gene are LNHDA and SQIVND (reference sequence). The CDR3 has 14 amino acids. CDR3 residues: CASSIGAAAYEQYF. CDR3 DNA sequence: TGTGCCAGTAGTATTGGGGCAGCAGCTTACGAGCAGTACTTC.

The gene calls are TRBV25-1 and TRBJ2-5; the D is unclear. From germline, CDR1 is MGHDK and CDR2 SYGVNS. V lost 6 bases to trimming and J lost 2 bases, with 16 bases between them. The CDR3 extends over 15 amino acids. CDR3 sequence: CASSSVRQTQETQYF. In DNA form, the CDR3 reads TGTGCCAGCAGCTCAGTTCGGCAGACTCAAGAGACCCAGTACTTC.

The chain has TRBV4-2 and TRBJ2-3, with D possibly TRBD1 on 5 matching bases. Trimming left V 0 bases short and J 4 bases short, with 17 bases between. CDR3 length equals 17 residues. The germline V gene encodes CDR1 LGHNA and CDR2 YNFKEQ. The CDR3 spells CASSQDPLAGSADTQYF. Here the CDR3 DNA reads TGTGCCAGCAGCCAAGACCCCTTGGCAGGGTCTGCAGATACGCAGTATTTT.

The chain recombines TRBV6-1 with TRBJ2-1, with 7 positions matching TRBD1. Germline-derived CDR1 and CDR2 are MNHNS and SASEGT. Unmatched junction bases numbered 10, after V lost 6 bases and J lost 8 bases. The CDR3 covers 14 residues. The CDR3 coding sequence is TGTGCCAGCAGGAGGGAGACAGGGACATATGAGCAGTTCTTC. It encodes CASRRETGTYEQFF.

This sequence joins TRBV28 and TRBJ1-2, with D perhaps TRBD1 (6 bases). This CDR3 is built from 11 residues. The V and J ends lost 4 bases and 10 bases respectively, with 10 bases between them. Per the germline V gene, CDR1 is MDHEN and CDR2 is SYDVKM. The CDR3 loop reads CASSWSGDYTF. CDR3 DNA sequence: TGTGCCAGCAGTTGGTCAGGGGACTACACCTTC.

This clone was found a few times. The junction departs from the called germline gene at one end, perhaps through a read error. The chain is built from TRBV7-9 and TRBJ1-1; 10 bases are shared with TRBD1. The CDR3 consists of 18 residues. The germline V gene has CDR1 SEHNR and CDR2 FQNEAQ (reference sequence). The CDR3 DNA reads TGTTCCAGCAGCTTGGGACAGGGGAGAGTGTACAGGGACACTGAAGCTTTCTTT. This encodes CSSSLGQGRVYRDTEAFF.

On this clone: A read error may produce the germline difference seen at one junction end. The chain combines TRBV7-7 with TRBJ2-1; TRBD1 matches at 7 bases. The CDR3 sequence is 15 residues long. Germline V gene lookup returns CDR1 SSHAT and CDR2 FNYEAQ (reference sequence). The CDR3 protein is CASSLGAGTVNEQFF. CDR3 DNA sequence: TGTGCTAGCAGCTTAGGCGCCGGGACAGTAAATGAGCAGTTCTTC.

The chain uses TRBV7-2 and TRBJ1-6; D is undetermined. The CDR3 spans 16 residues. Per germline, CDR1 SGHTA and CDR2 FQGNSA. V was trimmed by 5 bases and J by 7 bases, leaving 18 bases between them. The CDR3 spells CASSPESAGGNSPLHF. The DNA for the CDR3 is TGTGCCAGCAGCCCCGAAAGTGCGGGAGGCAATTCACCCCTCCACTTT. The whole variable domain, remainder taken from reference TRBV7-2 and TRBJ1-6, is GAGVSQSPSNKVTEKGKDVELRCDPISGHTALYWYRQSLGQGLEFLIYFQGNSAPDKSGLPSDRFSAERTGGSVSTLTIQRTQQEDSAVYLCASSPESAGGNSPLHFGNGTRLTVT.

The CDR3, as DNA: TGTGCCAGCAGTTACTTCGGGGGACACGAGCAGTACTTC. It is translated as CASSYFGGHEQYF. V gene TRBV6-5 combines with J gene TRBJ2-7; TRBD2 might be the D (6 bases). Germline CDR1 reads MNHEY; CDR2 reads SVGAGI. The germline V and J ends were trimmed by 1 base and 5 bases, with 9 bases remaining between them. The CDR3 sequence is 13 residues long.

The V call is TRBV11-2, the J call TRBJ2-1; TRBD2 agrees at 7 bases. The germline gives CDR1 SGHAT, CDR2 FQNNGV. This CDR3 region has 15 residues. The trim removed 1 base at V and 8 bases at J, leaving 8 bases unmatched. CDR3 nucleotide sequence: TGTGCCAGCAGCTTAGCGGGGGGAGATTGGGATGAGCAGTTCTTC. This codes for CASSLAGGDWDEQFF. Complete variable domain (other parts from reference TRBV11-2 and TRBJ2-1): EAGVAQSPRYKIIEKRQSVAFWCNPISGHATLYWYQQILGQGPKLLIQFQNNGVVDDSQLPKDRFSAERLKGVDSTLKIQPAKLEDSAVYLCASSLAGGDWDEQFFGPGTRLTVL.

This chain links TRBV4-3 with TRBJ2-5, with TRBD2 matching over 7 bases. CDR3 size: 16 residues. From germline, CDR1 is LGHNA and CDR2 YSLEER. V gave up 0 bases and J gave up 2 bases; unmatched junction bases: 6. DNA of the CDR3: TGCGCCAGCAGCCAAGATAGAGCTAGCGGACAAGAGACCCAGTACTTC. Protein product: CASSQDRASGQETQYF.

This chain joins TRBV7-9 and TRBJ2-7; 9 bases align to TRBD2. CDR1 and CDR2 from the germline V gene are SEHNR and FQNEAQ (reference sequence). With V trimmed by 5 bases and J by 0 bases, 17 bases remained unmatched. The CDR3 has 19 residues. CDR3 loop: CASSHRGDSGSRSSYEQYF. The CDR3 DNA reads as TGTGCCAGCAGCCACCGAGGGGATAGCGGGAGCCGCAGCTCCTACGAGCAGTACTTC.

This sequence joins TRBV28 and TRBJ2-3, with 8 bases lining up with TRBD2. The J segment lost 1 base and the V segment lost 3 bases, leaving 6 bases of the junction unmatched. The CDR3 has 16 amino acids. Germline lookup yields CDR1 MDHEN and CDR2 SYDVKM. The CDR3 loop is CASSFFGRVGTDTQYF. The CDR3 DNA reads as TGTGCCAGCAGTTTCTTCGGGAGGGTAGGCACAGATACGCAGTATTTT.

The CDR3 DNA reads as TGTGCCACCAGCCCGGGGGGCCTTAATGAAAAACTGTTTTTT. Translating gives CATSPGGLNEKLFF. The rearrangement links TRBV15 to TRBJ1-4, with D perhaps TRBD1 (6 bases). The CDR3 is 14 amino acids. The germline gives CDR1 LNHNV, CDR2 YYDKDF (reference sequence). V was trimmed by 5 bases and J by 4 bases, leaving 11 bases between them. Combining the CDR3 with reference TRBV15 and TRBJ1-4 gives the whole variable domain DAMVIQNPRYQVTQFGKPVTLSCSQTLNHNVMYWYQQKSSQAPKLLFHYYDKDFNNEADTPDNFQSRRPNTSFCFLDIRSPGLGDTAMYLCATSPGGLNEKLFFGSGTQLSVL.

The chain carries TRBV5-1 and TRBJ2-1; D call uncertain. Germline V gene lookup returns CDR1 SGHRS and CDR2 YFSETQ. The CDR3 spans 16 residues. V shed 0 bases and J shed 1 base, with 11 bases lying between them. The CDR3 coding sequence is TGCGCCAGCAGCTTGGCCCTATCCTATTCCTACAATGAGCAGTTCTTC. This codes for CASSLALSYSYNEQFF. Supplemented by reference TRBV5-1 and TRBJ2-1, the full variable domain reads KAGVTQTPRYLIKTRGQQVTLSCSPISGHRSVSWYQQTPGQGLQFLFEYFSETQRNKGNFPGRFSGRQFSNSRSEMNVSTLELGDSALYLCASSLALSYSYNEQFFGPGTRLTVL.

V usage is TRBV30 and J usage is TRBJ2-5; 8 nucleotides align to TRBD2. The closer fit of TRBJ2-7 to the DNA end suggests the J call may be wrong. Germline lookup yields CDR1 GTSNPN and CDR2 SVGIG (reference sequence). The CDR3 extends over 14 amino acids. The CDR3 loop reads CAWSVSAGAYEQYF. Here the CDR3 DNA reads TGTGCCTGGAGTGTTTCAGCGGGAGCCTACGAGCAGTACTTC.

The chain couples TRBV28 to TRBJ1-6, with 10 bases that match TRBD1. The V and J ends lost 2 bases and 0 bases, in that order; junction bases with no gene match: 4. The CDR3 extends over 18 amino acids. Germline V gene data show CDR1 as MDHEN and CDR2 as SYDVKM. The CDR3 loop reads CASSLGDRGSSYNSPLHF. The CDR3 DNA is TGTGCCAGCAGTTTAGGGGACAGGGGAAGCTCCTATAATTCACCCCTCCACTTT.

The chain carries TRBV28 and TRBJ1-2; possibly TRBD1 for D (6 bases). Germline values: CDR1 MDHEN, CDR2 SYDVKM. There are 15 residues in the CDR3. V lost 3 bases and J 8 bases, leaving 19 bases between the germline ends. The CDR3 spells CASSLSPIQGRGYTF. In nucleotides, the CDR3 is TGTGCCAGCAGTTTGAGTCCTATACAGGGCAGGGGCTACACCTTC.

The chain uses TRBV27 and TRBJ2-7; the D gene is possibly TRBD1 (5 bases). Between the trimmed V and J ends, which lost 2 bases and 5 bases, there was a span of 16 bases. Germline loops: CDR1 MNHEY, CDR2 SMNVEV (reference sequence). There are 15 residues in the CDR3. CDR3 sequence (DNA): TGTGCCAGCAGTTTAAGAGCAGGGCGGATAGACGAGCAGTACTTC. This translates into CASSLRAGRIDEQYF.

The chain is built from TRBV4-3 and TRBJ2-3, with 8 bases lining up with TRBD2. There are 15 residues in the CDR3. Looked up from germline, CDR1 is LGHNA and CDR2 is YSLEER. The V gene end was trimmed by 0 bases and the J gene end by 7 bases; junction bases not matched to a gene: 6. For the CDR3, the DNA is TGCGCCAGCAGCCAAGAGGCGGGAGGCCGAAATACGCAGTATTTT. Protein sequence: CASSQEAGGRNTQYF.